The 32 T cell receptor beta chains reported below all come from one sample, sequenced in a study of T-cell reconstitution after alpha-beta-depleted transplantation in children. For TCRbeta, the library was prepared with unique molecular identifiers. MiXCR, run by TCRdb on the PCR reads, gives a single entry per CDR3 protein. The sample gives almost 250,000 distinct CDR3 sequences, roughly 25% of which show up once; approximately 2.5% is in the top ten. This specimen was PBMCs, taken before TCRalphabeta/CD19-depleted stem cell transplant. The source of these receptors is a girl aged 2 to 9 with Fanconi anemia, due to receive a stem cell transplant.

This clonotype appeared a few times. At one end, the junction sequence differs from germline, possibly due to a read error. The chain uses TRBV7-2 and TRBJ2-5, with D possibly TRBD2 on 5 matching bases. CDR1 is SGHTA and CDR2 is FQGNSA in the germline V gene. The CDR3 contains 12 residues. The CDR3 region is CASSFNGMFKLF. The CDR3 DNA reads TGTGCCAGCAGCTTCAACGGGATGTTTAAACTCTTC.

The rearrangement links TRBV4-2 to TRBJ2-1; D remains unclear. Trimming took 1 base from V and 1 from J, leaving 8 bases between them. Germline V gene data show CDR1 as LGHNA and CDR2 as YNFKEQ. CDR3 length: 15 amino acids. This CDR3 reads CASSQGGSSYNEQFF. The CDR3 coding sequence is TGTGCCAGCAGCCAAGGCGGCAGTTCCTACAATGAGCAGTTCTTC.

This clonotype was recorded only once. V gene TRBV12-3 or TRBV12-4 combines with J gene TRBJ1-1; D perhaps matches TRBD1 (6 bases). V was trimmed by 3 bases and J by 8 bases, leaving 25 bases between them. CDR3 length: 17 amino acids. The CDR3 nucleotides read TGTGCCAGCAGTTTTCAGGTAGAGGGGGGCGCGATGGAAGAAGCTTTCTTT. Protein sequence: CASSFQVEGGAMEEAFF.

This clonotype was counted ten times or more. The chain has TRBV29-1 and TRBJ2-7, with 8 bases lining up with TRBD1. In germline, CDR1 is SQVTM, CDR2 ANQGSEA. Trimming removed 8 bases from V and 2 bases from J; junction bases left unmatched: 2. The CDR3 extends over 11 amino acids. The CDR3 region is CSSGGPYEQYF. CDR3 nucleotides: TGCAGCTCAGGGGGCCCCTACGAGCAGTACTTC.

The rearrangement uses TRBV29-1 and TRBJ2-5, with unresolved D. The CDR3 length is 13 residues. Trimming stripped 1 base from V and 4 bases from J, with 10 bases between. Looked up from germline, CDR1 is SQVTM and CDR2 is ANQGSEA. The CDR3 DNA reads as TGCAGCGTTGAAGGGGAACGGAGAGAGACCCAGTACTTC. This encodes CSVEGERRETQYF.

CDR3 in DNA: TGTGCCAGCAGCTTAGTCCGGGGTGAGGAGACCCAGTACTTC. It codes for CASSLVRGEETQYF. The chain recombines TRBV7-9 with TRBJ2-5; TRBD2 is a possible D gene (5 bases). The length of the CDR3 is 14 residues. Germline V gene sequence: CDR1 SEHNR, CDR2 FQNEAQ (reference sequence). V was pared by 1 base and J by 5 bases, with 11 bases between.

CDR3 DNA: TGTGCCAGCACCCAGGGCCAGCCCCCCAACGAGCAGTACTTC. Protein sequence: CASTQGQPPNEQYF. The chain uses TRBV6-1 and TRBJ2-7; perhaps TRBD1 as D (5 bases). Germline-derived CDR1 and CDR2 are MNHNS and SASEGT. The germline V and J ends were trimmed by 7 bases and 5 bases, with 18 bases remaining between them. The CDR3 loop spans 14 amino acids.

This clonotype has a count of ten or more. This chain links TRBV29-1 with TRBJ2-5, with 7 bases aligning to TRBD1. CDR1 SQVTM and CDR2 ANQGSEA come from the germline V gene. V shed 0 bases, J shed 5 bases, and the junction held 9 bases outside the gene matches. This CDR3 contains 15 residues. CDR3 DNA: TGCAGCGTTGAAGATCAGGCTGGGACAGTGGAGACCCAGTACTTC. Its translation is CSVEDQAGTVETQYF. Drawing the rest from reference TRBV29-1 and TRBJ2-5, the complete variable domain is SAVISQKPSRDICQRGTSLTIQCQVDSQVTMMFWYRQQPGQSLTLIATANQGSEATYESGFVIDKFPISRPNLTFSTLTVSNMSPEDSSIYLCSVEDQAGTVETQYFGPGTRLLVL.

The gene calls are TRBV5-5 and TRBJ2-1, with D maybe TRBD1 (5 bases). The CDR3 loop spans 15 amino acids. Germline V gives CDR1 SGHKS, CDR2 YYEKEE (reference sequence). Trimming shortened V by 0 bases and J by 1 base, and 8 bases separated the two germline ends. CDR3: CASSLGAGSYNEQFF. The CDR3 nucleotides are TGTGCCAGCAGCTTGGGGGCAGGGTCCTACAATGAGCAGTTCTTC.

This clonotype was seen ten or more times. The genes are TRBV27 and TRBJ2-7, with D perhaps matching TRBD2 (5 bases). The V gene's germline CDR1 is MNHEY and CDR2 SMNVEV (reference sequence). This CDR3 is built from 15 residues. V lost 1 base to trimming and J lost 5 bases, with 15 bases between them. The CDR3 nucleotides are TGTGCCAGCAGTTTATTTTGGACTCGCGCGGACGAGCAGTACTTC. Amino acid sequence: CASSLFWTRADEQYF.

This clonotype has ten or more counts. In nucleotides, the CDR3 is TGTGCCAGCAGCTTAGTGGGACTTGTCAATGAGCAGTTCTTC. This encodes CASSLVGLVNEQFF. The chain recombines TRBV7-8 with TRBJ2-1, with a possible D match to TRBD2 (6 bases). The ends were cut back, 1 base at V and 6 bases at J, with 10 bases in the middle. Germline-derived CDR1 and CDR2 are SGHVS and FQNEAQ. This CDR3 contains 14 residues. Full variable domain (outside the CDR3, taken from reference TRBV7-8 and TRBJ2-1): GAGVSQSPRYKVAKRGQDVALRCDPISGHVSLFWYQQALGQGPEFLTYFQNEAQLDKSGLPSDRFFAERPEGSVSTLKIQRTQQEDSAVYLCASSLVGLVNEQFFGPGTRLTVL.

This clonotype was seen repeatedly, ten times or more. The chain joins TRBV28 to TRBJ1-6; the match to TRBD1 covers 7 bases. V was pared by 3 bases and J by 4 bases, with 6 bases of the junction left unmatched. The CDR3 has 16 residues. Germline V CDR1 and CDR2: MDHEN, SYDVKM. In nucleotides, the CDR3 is TGTGCCAGCAGTTTGGGGACAGTATTTTATAATTCACCCCTCCACTTT. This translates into CASSLGTVFYNSPLHF.

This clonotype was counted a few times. CDR3 sequence (DNA): TGTGCCAGCAGTCAACGTACGCCGGGAGGATACGAGCAGTACTTC. Amino acids: CASSQRTPGGYEQYF. The V gene is TRBV28, the J gene TRBJ2-7, with 7 bases that match TRBD2. Looked up from germline, CDR1 is MDHEN and CDR2 is SYDVKM. The CDR3 sequence is 15 residues long. V lost 5 bases to trimming and J lost 4 bases; unmatched junction nucleotides: 11.

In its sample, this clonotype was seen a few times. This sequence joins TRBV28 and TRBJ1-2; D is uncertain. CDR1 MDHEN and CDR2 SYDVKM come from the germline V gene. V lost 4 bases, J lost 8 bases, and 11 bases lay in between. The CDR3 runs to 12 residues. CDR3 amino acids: CASSYVGLGYTF. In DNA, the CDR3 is TGTGCCAGCAGTTACGTAGGGCTGGGCTACACCTTC.

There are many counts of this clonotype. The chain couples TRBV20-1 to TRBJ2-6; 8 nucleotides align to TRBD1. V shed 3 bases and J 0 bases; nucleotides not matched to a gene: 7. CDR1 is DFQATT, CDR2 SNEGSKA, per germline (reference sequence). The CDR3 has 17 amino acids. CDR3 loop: CSASGQGRISGANVLTF. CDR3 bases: TGCAGTGCTAGTGGACAGGGCCGGATCTCTGGGGCCAACGTCCTGACTTTC.

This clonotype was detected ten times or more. The CDR3 sequence is CSASFRGVTDRTDTQYF. CDR3 nucleotide sequence: TGCAGTGCTAGTTTTAGGGGGGTGACGGACCGCACAGATACGCAGTATTTT. V is TRBV20-1 and J is TRBJ2-3; D may match TRBD1 or TRBD2 (6 bases each). Trimming took 3 bases from V and 1 from J, leaving 20 bases between them. The CDR3 sequence is 17 residues long. Germline V gene lookup returns CDR1 DFQATT and CDR2 SNEGSKA (reference sequence).

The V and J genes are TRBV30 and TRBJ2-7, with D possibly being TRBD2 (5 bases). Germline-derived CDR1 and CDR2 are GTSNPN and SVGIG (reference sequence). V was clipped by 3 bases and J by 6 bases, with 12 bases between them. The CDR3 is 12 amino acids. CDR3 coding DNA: TGTGCCTGGAGGGGGAGAGTCGGCGAGCAGTACTTC. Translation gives CAWRGRVGEQYF.

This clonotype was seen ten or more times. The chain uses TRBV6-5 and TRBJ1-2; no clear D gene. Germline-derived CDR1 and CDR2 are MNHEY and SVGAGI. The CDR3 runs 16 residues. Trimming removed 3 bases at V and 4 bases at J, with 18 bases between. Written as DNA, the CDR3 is TGTGCCAGCAGTTATGCCTCTATGGGCGAGGGCTATGGCTACACCTTC. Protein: CASSYASMGEGYGYTF.

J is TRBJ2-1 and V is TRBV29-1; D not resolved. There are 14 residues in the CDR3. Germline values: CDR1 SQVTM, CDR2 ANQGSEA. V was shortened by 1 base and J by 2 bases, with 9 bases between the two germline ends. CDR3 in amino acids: CSVEVAGTYNEQFF. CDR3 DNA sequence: TGCAGCGTTGAAGTGGCAGGTACCTACAATGAGCAGTTCTTC.

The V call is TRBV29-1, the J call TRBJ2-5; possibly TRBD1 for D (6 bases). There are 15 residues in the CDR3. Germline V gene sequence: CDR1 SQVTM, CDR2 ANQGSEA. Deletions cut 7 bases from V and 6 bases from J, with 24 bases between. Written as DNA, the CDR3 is TGCAGCGCGTTGAAGACCTTGGGAAGGGGGAAGACCCAGTACTTC. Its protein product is CSALKTLGRGKTQYF.

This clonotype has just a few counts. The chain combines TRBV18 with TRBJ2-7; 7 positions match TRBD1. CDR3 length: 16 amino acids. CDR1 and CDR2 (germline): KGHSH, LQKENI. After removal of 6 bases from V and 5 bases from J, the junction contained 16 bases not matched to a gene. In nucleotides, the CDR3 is TGTGCCAGCTCGAAAAGGATCCGTTCTCAGGGGGACGAGCAGTACTTC. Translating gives CASSKRIRSQGDEQYF.

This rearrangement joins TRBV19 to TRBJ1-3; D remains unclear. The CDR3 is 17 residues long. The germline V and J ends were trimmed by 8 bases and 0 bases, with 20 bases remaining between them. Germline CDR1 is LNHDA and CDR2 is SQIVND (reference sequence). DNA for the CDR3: TGTGCCAGTGGTCGGACCGCGGCGGGTCTCTCTGGAAACACCATATATTTT. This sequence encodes CASGRTAAGLSGNTIYF.

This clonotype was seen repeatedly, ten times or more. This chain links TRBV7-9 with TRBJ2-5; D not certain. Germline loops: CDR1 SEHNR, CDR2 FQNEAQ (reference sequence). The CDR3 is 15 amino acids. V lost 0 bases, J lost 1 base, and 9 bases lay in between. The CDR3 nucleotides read TGTGCCAGCAGCTTAGCAAGGATACTCCAAGAGACCCAGTACTTC. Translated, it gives CASSLARILQETQYF.

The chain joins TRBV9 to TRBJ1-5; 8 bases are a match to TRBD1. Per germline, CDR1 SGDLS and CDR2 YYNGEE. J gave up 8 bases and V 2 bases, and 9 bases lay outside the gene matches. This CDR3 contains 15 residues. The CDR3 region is CASSVQGALGEPQHF. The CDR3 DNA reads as TGTGCCAGCAGCGTCCAGGGGGCCTTGGGTGAGCCCCAGCATTTT.

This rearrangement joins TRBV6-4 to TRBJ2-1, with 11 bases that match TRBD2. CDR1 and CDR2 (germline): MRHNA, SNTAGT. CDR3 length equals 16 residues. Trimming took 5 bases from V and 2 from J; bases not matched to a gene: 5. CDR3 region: CASSLSGRAPYNEQFF. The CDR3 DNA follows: TGTGCCAGCAGTCTTAGCGGGAGGGCCCCCTACAATGAGCAGTTCTTC.

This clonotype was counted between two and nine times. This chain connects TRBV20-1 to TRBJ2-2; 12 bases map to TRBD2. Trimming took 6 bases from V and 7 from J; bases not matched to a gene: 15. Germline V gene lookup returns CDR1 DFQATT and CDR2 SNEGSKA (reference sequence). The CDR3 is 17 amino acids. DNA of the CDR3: TGCAGTGCCCAGAGACGGACTAGCGGGATTTATGTCGGGGAGCTGTTTTTT. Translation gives CSAQRRTSGIYVGELFF.

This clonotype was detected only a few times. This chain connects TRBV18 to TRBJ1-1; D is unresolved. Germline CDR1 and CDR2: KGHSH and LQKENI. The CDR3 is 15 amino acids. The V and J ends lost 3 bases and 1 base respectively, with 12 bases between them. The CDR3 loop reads CASSPYSHQNTEAFF. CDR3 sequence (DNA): TGTGCCAGCTCACCGTATAGCCATCAGAACACTGAAGCTTTCTTT.

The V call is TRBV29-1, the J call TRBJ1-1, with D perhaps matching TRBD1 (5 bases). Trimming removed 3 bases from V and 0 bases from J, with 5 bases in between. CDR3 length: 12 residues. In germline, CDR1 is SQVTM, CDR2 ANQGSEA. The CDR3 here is CSVEGLNTEAFF. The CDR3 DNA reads TGCAGCGTTGAGGGACTGAACACTGAAGCTTTCTTT.

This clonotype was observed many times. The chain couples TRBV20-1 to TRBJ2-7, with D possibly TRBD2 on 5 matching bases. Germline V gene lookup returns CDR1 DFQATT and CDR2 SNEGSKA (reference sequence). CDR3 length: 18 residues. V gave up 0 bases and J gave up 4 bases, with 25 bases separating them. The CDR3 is CSARDLGGPLGETYEQYF. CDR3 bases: TGCAGTGCTAGAGATTTAGGAGGACCCCTCGGGGAAACTTACGAGCAGTACTTC.

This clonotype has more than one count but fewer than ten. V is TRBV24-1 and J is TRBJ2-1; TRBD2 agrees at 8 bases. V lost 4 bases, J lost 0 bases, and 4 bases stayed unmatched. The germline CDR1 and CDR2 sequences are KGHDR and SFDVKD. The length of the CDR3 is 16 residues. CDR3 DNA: TGTGCCACCAGTGACCCCGGGACTAGCTCCTACAATGAGCAGTTCTTC. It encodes CATSDPGTSSYNEQFF.

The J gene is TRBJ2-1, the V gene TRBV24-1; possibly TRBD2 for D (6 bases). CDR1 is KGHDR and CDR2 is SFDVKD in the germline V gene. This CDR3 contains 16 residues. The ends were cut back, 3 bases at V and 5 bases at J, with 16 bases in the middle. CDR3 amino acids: CATSDMVTGGDNEQFF. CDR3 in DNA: TGTGCCACCAGTGATATGGTAACTGGCGGGGACAATGAGCAGTTCTTC.

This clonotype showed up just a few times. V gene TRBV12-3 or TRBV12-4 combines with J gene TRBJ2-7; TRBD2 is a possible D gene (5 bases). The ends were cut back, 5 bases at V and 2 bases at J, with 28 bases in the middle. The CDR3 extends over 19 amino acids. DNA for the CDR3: TGTGCCAGCAGTCCCCCCAATCCAACCGGGATCGGTGAGCCCTACGAGCAGTACTTC. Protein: CASSPPNPTGIGEPYEQYF.